These 7 T cell receptor beta chains share one sample of origin, sequenced in a study of OX40 agonist ivuxolimab in advanced cancers. The assay was immunoSEQ multiplex PCR, and TCRdb's table has in-frame clones only and misses some. This sample carries tens of thousands of clones, about 81% of them seen once, and the ten largest clones take approximately 5%. Sequenced material: CD4+ or CD8+ T cells sorted from blood, taken in a trial of the OX40 agonist ivuxolimab. The receptors shown here come from an adult with an advanced solid tumor such as melanoma, head and neck, liver or kidney cancer.

This sequence joins TRBV7-9 and TRBJ2-7; D is ambiguous. The V and J ends lost 5 bases and 0 bases respectively, with 17 bases between them. The CDR3 length is 16 residues. Germline CDR1 is SEHNR and CDR2 is FQNEAQ (reference sequence). DNA for the CDR3: TGTGCCAGCAGCAGATCAGGACCCCCGGTCTCCTACGAGCAGTACTTC. It is translated as CASSRSGPPVSYEQYF.

V usage is TRBV10-1 and J usage is TRBJ2-7; 10 nucleotides agree with TRBD1. The germline V gene has CDR1 WNHNN and CDR2 SYGVQD (reference sequence). This CDR3 comprises 13 residues. The V gene end was trimmed by 6 bases and the J gene end by 5 bases; junction bases not matched to a gene: 4. CDR3 region: CASRRDRGNEQYF. CDR3 nucleotides: TGCGCCAGCAGACGGGACAGGGGCAACGAGCAGTACTTC.

The chain couples TRBV19 to TRBJ1-6; D remains unclear. This CDR3 region has 15 residues. CDR1 is LNHDA, CDR2 SQIVND, per germline (reference sequence). V lost 1 base to trimming and J lost 4 bases, with 8 bases between them. CDR3 sequence reads: CASSIGRQYNSPLHF. CDR3 nucleotides: TGTGCCAGTAGTATAGGTCGCCAATATAATTCACCCCTCCACTTT.

This rearrangement joins TRBV4-1 to TRBJ2-5; 10 nucleotides match TRBD2. V was pared by 0 bases and J by 3 bases, with 7 bases of the junction left unmatched. Germline values: CDR1 MGHRA, CDR2 YSYEKL. CDR3 length: 17 residues. Written as DNA, the CDR3 is TGCGCCAGCAGCCAAGATTACAGCGGGGGGGAAGAAGAGACCCAGTACTTC. It translates to CASSQDYSGGEEETQYF.

The rearrangement joins TRBV7-6 to TRBJ2-2; 10 nucleotides agree with TRBD1. The CDR3 consists of 16 residues. Looked up from germline, CDR1 is SGHVS and CDR2 is FNYEAQ. Losses at the gene ends were 11 bases for V and 4 bases for J; bases not matched to a gene: 13. The CDR3 sequence: CAASRPGTGATGELFF. In DNA, the CDR3 is TGTGCCGCAAGTAGACCCGGGACAGGGGCCACCGGGGAGCTGTTTTTT.

The V and J genes are TRBV27 and TRBJ2-3, with D possibly matching TRBD1 (5 bases). V was clipped by 5 bases and J by 0 bases, with 15 bases between them. The CDR3 runs to 16 residues. CDR1 MNHEY and CDR2 SMNVEV come from the germline V gene (reference sequence). The CDR3 sequence: CASSPTPRASTDTQYF. CDR3 DNA sequence: TGTGCCAGCAGTCCTACCCCCAGGGCCAGCACAGATACGCAGTATTTT.

The chain employs TRBV2 and TRBJ1-6; D is ambiguous. This CDR3 spans 12 amino acids. The V gene's germline CDR1 is SNHLY and CDR2 FYNNEI. The germline V and J ends were trimmed by 6 bases and 10 bases, with 10 bases remaining between them. The CDR3 coding sequence is TGTGCCAGCAGGGCAGAGGGCTCACCCCTCCACTTT. Translation: CASRAEGSPLHF.